Sequencing of this TCR beta chain was carried out in a study of blood T cell repertoires in COVID-19. Turning to the study itself: Samples came from the United States, Italy and Spain, spanning acute and convalescent COVID-19. PBMCs, B-cell-depleted T cells, or T cells provided the cDNA or gDNA that made up the material.

Under the authors' procedure: How many nucleated cells were present was estimated from reference gene primer amplification. Clones were sequenced by immunoSEQ multiplex PCR, and TCRdb holds only the in-frame ones, with some missing. V, J and clone size were drawn from that table, and D and trimming were deduced from the DNA. This sample has 360,000 or so clones, with around nine tenths found just once. CDR1 is SEHNR, CDR2 FQNEAQ, per germline (reference sequence). After removal of 5 bases from V and 2 bases from J, the junction contained 2 bases not matched to a gene. There are 15 residues in the CDR3. Followed over time, Seattle patients had been enrolled while infection was active.

This rearrangement joins TRBV7-9 to TRBJ2-6; 8 bases are a match to TRBD1. Sequencing was performed on peripheral blood. The source of this sequence is a woman aged 55 to 70 with COVID-19, enrolled during active disease. The CDR3 DNA sequence: TGTGCCAGCAGCCCGGACAGGGCTGGGGCCAACGTCCTGACTTTC. Its protein is CASSPDRAGANVLTF.